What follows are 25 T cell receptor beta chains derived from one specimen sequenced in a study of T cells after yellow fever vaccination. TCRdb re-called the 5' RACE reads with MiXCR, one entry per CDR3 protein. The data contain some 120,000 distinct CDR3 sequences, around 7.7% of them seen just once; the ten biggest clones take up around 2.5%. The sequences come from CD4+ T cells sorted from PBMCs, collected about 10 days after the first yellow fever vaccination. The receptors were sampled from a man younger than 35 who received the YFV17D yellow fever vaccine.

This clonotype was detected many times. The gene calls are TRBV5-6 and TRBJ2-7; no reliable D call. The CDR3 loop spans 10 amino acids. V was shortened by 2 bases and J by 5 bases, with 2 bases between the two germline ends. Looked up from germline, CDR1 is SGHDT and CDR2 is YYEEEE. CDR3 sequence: CASSFHEQYV. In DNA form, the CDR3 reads TGTGCCAGCAGCTTCCACGAGCAGTACGTC.

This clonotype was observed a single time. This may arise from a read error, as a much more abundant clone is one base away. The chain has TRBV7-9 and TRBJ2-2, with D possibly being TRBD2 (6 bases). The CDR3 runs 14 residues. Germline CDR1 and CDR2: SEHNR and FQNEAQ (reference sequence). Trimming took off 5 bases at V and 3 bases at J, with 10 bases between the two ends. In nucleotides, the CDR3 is TGTGCCAGCAGCCGGGGACTGCACACCGGGGAGCTGTTTTTT. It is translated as CASSRGLHTGELFF.

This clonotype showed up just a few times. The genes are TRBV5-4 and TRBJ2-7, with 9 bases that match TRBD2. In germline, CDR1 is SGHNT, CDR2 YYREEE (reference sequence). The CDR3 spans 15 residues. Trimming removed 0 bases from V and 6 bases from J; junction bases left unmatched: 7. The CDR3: CASSLGGLATAEQYF. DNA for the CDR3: TGTGCCAGCAGCTTGGGGGGACTAGCAACAGCCGAGCAGTACTTC.

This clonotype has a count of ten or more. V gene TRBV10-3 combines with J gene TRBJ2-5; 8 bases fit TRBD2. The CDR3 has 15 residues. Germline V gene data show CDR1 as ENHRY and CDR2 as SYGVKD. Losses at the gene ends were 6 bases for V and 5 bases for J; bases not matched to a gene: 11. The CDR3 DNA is TGTGCCATCAGCCCCGGGACTAGTGCGTCGGAGACCCAGTACTTC. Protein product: CAISPGTSASETQYF.

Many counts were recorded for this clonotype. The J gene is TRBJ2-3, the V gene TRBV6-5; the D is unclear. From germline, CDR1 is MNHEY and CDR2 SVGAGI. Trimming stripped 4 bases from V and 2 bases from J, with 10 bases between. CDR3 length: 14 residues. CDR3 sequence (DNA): TGTGCCAGCAGTTTGGCCTCTCCCACAGATACGCAGTATTTT. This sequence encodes CASSLASPTDTQYF.

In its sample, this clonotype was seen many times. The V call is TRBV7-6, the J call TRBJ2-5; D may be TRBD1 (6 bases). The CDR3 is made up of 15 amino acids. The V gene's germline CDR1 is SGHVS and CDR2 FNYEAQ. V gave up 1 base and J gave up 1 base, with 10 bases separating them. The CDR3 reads CASSLEGGSQETQYF. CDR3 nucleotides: TGTGCCAGCAGCTTAGAAGGGGGTAGCCAAGAGACCCAGTACTTC.

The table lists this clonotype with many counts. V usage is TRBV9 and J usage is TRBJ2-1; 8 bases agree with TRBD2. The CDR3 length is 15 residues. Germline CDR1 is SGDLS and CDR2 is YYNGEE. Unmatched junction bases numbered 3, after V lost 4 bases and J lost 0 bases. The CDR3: CASSPGTSSYNEQFF. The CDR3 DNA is TGTGCCAGCAGCCCCGGGACTAGCTCCTACAATGAGCAGTTCTTC. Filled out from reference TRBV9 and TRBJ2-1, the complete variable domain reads DSGVTQTPKHLITATGQRVTLRCSPRSGDLSVYWYQQSLDQGLQFLIQYYNGEERAKGNILERFSAQQFPDLHSELNLSSLELGDSALYFCASSPGTSSYNEQFFGPGTRLTVL.

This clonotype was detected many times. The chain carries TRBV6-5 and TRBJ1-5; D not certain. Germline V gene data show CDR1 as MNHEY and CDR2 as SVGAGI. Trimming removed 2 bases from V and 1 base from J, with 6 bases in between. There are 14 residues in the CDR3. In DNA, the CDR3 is TGTGCCAGCAGTTACGGCCAGAGCAATCAGCCCCAGCATTTT. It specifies CASSYGQSNQPQHF.

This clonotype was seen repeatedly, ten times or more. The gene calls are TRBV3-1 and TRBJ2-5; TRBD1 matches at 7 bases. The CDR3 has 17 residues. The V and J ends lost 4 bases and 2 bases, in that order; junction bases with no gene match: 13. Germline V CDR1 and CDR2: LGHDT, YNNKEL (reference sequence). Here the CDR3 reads CASSRPRDRYPQETQYF. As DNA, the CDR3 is TGTGCCAGCAGCCGCCCTAGGGACAGATACCCACAAGAGACCCAGTACTTC.

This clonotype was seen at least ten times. The CDR3 sequence: CASSYMAAGGQETQYF. The CDR3 bases are TGTGCCAGCAGTTATATGGCCGCTGGGGGGCAAGAGACCCAGTACTTC. The V gene is TRBV12-3 or TRBV12-4, the J gene TRBJ2-5; D is perhaps TRBD2 (6 bases). Trimming took 4 bases from V and 2 from J, leaving 17 bases between them. This CDR3 has 16 residues.

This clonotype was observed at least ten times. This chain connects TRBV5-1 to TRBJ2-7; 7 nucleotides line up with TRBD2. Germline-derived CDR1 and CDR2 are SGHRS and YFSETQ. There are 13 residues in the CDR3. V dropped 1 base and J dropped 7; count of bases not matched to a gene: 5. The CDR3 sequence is CASSLSQGGEQYF. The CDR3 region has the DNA TGCGCCAGCAGCTTGAGTCAGGGAGGGGAGCAGTACTTC.

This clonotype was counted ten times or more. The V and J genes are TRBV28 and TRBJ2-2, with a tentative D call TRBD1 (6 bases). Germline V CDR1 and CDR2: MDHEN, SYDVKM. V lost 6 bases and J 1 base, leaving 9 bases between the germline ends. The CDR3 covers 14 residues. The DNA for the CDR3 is TGTGCCAGCAGAGAAGGGGGGAACACCGGGGAGCTGTTTTTT. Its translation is CASREGGNTGELFF.

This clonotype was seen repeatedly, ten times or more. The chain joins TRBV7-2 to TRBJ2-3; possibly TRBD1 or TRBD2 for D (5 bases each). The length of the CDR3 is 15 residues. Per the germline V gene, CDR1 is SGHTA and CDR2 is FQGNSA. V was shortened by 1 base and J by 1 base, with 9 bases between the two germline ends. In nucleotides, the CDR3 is TGTGCCAGCAGCTTAGGGTTGGGGGGCACAGATACGCAGTATTTT. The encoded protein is CASSLGLGGTDTQYF.

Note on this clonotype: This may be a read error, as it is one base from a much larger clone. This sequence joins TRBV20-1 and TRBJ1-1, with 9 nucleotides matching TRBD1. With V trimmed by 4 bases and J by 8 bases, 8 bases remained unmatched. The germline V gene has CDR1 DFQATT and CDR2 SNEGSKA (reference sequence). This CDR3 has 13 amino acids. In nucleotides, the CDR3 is TGCAGTGCTACGAGACAGGGGGTTACAGAAGCTTTCTTT. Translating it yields CSATRQGVTEAFF.

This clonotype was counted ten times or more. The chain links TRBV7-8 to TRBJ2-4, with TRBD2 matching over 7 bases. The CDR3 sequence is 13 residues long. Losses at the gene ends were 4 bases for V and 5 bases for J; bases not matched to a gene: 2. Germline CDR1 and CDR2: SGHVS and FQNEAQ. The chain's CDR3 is CASSYAGENIQYF. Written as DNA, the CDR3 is TGTGCCAGCAGCTACGCGGGGGAAAACATTCAGTACTTC.

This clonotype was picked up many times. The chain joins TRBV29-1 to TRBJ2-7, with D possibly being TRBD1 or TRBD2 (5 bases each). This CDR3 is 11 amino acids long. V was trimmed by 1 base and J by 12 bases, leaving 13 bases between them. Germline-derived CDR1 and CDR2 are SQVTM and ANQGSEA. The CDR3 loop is CSVEGDVGGYF. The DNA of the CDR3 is TGCAGCGTTGAAGGGGACGTCGGTGGGTACTTC.

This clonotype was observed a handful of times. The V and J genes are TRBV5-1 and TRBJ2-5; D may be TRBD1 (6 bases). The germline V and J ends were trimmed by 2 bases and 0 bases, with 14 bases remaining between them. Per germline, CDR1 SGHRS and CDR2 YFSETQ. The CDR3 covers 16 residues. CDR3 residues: CASSFISGDNQETQYF. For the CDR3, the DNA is TGCGCCAGCAGCTTTATTTCCGGGGACAACCAAGAGACCCAGTACTTC.

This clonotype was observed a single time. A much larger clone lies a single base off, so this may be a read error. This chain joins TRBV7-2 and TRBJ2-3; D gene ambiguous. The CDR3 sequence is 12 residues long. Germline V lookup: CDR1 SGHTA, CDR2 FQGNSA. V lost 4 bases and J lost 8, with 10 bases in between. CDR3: CASSSRLRTQYF. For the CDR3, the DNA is TGTGCCAGCAGCTCCCGTTTGCGTACGCAGTATTTT.

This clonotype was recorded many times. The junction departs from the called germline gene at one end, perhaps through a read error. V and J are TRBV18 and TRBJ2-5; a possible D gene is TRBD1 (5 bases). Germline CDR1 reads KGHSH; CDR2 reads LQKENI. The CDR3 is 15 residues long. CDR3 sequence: CASSALGAAQETQYF. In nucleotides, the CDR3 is TGTGCTAGCTCAGCTCTTGGGGCGGCTCAAGAGACCCAGTACTTC.

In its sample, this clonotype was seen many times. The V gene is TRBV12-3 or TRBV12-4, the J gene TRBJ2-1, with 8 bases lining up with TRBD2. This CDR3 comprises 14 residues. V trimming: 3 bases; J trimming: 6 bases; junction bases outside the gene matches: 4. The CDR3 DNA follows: TGTGCCAGCAGTTTCCGGGGGGGCTTCAATGAGCAGTTCTTC. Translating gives CASSFRGGFNEQFF.

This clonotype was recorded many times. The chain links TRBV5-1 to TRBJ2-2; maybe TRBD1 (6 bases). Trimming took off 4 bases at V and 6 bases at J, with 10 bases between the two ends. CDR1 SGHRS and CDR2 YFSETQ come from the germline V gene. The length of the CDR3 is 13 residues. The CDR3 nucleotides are TGCGCCAGCAGCACAACAGGGCCCGGGGAGCTGTTTTTT. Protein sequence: CASSTTGPGELFF.

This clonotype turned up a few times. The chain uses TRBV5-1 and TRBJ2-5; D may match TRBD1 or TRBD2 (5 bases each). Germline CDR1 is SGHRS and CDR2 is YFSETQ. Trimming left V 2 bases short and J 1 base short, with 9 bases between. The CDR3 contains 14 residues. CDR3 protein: CASSFGAVQETQYF. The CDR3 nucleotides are TGCGCCAGCAGCTTCGGGGCAGTCCAAGAGACCCAGTACTTC.

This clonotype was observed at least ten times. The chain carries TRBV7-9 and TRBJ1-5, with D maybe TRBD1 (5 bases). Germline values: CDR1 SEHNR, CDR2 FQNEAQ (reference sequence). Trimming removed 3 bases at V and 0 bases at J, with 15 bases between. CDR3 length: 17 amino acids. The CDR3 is CASSFHAGSYSNQPQHF. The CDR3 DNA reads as TGTGCCAGCAGCTTTCACGCAGGGTCTTATAGCAATCAGCCCCAGCATTTT.

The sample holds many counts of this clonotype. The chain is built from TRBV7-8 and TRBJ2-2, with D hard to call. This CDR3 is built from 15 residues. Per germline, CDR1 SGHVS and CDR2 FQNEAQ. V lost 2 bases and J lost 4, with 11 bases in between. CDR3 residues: CASSLKGLGTGELFF. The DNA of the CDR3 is TGTGCCAGCAGCTTAAAAGGGTTGGGCACCGGGGAGCTGTTTTTT.

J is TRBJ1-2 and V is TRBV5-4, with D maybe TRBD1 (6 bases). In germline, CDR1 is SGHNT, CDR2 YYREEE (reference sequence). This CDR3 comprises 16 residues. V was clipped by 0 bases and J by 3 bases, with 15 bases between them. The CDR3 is CASSLAAPGEYYGYTF. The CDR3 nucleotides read TGTGCCAGCAGCTTGGCCGCGCCAGGGGAATACTATGGCTACACCTTC.